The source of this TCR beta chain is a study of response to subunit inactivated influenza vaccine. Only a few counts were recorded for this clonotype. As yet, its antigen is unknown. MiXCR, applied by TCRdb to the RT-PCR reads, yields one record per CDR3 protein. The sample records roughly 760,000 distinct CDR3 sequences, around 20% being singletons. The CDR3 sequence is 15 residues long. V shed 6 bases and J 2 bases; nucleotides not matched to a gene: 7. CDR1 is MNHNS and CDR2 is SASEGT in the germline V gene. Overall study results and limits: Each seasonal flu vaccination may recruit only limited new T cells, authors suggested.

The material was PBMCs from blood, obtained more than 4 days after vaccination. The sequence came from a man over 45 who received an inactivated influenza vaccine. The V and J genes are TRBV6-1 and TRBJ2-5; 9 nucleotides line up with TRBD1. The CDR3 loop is CASRAGTGRQETQYF. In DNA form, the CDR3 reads TGTGCCAGCAGAGCCGGGACAGGGAGGCAAGAGACCCAGTACTTC.